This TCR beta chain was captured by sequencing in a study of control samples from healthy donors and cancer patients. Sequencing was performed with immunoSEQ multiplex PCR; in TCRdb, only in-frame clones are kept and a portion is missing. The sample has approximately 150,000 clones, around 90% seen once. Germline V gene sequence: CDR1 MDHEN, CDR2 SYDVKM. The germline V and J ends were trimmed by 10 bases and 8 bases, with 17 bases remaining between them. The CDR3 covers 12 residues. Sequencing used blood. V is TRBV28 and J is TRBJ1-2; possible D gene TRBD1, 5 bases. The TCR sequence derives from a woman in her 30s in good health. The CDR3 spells CATVTGPGGYTF. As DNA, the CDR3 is TGTGCCACCGTTACAGGACCGGGGGGCTACACCTTC.